This TCR beta chain emerged from a study of early stage breast cancer tumors. Across the whole study: The ER+/PR+/HER2- tumors included 7 to 9 ductal and a handful of lobular carcinomas.

The V end lost 1 base, the J end lost 1 base, and 11 bases lay between the germline ends. From germline, CDR1 is MGHDK and CDR2 SYGVNS. The CDR3 has 15 residues. Some clones are missing from TCRdb's copy, which holds only in-frame ones; the method was immunoSEQ multiplex PCR. The sample has roughly 30,000 clones, 75% to 90% seen once. Sequenced: blood. The rearrangement links TRBV25-1 to TRBJ2-7; TRBD2 is a possible D gene (5 bases). This TCR was recovered from a person aged 60 to 70 with breast cancer. This chain's CDR3 is CASSEWLAGSYEQYF. CDR3 coding DNA: TGTGCCAGCAGTGAATGGCTAGCTGGGTCCTACGAGCAGTACTTC.